This TCR beta chain was identified in a study of blood T cell repertoires in COVID-19 (dated by TCRdb to 2020 to 2022). Study-wide context: Samples from collaborators originated in the United States, Italy and Spain and spanned both the acute and convalescent phases of COVID-19. The prospective study material was composed of cDNA or gDNA derived from T cells, B-cell-depleted T cells, or PBMCs. The dataset comprised deeply sampled blood TCRbeta repertoires from subjects exposed to, actively infected with, or recovered from COVID-19. A freely available public database, intended as a resource for researchers studying the immune response to SARS-CoV-2, is where the repertoires were released. Samples were obtained from the ongoing ImmuneRACE study (first 160 participants) and from about 1,300 subjects provided by 6 global collaborators. Sample metadata almost always included a de-identified subject ID, COVID-19 status, age in years and sex. Where available, HLA class I and class II types were taken from metadata supplied by the sample provider and were not determined by assay-based typing.

One collaborating source in Seattle enrolled patients while the patients were actively infected and followed the patients over time throughout the course of disease. Whole blood was collected in K2EDTA tubes by collaborating institutions according to the institutions' own protocols. For TCRbeta analysis, collaborators shipped samples in one of three forms: frozen whole blood, isolated PBMCs, or DNA extracted from either of those sample types. Details on this clone: Its antigen is still unknown. Base qualities were left out, and no much larger clone turns up one base away.

Clipping removes 5 bases from V and 3 bases from J, with 2 as the unmatched junction base count. Reading from cysteine to phenylalanine, the CDR3 counts 13 amino acids. This entry keeps only the CDR3 DNA: 39 bases, framed from base 1. The research as a whole found: Clinical and demographic metadata were provided uncurated, with the amount varying by source and participant.

The immunoSEQ Assay, a bias-controlled multiplex PCR, was used to amplify TCRbeta CDR3 regions from genomic DNA. As for how the authors treated the data: Nucleated cell counts per sample were estimated from amplification of reference gene primers within the assay. Sequence reads were collapsed and filtered to measure the absolute abundance of every unique TCRbeta CDR3 rearrangement. For each sample, productive Simpson clonality was calculated by taking the square root of Simpson's diversity index across productive rearrangements. In its TCRdb copy, this immuneACCESS table keeps in-frame sequences only and misses some clones. Where compared with another copy, unresolved V genes explain less than half of these, and the others have no known cause. V and J calls and clone size come straight from that table; D and trimming were deduced from the DNA. This sample comprises roughly 260,000 clones, almost 90% of them detected only once. The ten largest make up about 11% of the sample.

The material sequenced was peripheral blood. This receptor chain uses TRBV12-3 or TRBV12-4 and TRBJ2-5; 8 bases in between match TRBD1. This clonotype originated in a woman younger than 45 with COVID-19, enrolled during active disease. The CDR3: CASSLDREETQYF. DNA sequence: TGTGCCAGCAGTCTGGACAGGGAAGAGACCCAGTACTTC.